Listed below are T cell receptor beta chains from one sample, sequenced in a study of response to subunit inactivated influenza vaccine. A single record per CDR3 protein comes from TCRdb applying MiXCR to the RT-PCR reads. Counted here are about 520,000 distinct CDR3 sequences, over 25% occurring once; the ten biggest clones make up 1.9%. Sequencing was performed on CD4+ T cells sorted from PBMCs, taken 5 days after vaccination. These TCRs come from a middle-aged man who received an inactivated influenza vaccine. Both conserved end residues are part of each CDR3.

TRBV7-2	TRBJ2-3	17	CASSFGGTTRGTDTQYF
TRBV29-1	TRBJ2-7	11	CSVEYGPEQYF
TRBV7-2	TRBJ2-1	16	CASSLVSGQKHNEQFF
TRBV20-1	TRBJ2-3	12	CSAPPSGDTQYF
TRBV12-3/TRBV12-4	TRBJ2-6	14	CASTGGSGANVLTF
TRBV20-1	TRBJ2-6	17	CSALRQGKNPGANVLTF
TRBV20-1	TRBJ1-1	14	CSARTGLGNTEAFF
TRBV20-1	TRBJ2-7	12	CSFSPRGWEQYF
TRBV7-2	TRBJ2-7	11	CASAAAYEQYF
TRBV4-1	TRBJ2-3	16	CASSQADRVAIGTQYF
TRBV28	TRBJ1-4	13	CASSLWGTEKLFF
TRBV6-2/TRBV6-3	TRBJ1-5	15	CASSRRDRNNQPQHF
TRBV20-1	TRBJ1-5	15	CSATRGAGEEQPQHF
TRBV19	TRBJ2-3	13	CASSIQGADTQYF
TRBV7-6	TRBJ1-1	13	CASSFQENTEAFF
TRBV12-3/TRBV12-4	TRBJ1-6	18	CASSLRLGGSSYNSPLHF
TRBV4-2	TRBJ2-7	14	CASSRGGQGLEQYF
TRBV5-1	TRBJ1-1	15	CASSFISGADTEAFF
TRBV28	TRBJ1-6	14	CASKVDGTNSPLHF
TRBV5-1	TRBJ2-2	16	CASSLDRGANTGELFF
TRBV5-1	TRBJ2-1	14	CASSLPGGGDEQFF
TRBV20-1	TRBJ2-3	16	CSARGYTGGRLDTQYF
TRBV10-3	TRBJ2-5	15	CAISVGGGGPGTQYF
TRBV7-2	TRBJ2-1	15	CASRKDLSSYNEQFF
TRBV20-1	TRBJ2-3	16	CSASPGTSGYRDTQYF
TRBV6-1	TRBJ2-2	13	CAAGPRGTGELFF
TRBV4-2	TRBJ2-2	16	CASSQGLAGGNGELFF
TRBV14	TRBJ1-1	13	CASSHARGAEAFF
TRBV5-1	TRBJ1-1	17	CASSLATGRGSFTEAFF
TRBV29-1	TRBJ2-7	11	CSVGDGYEQYF
TRBV20-1	TRBJ2-4	13	CSAWEYSKNIQYF
TRBV7-9	TRBJ2-1	15	CASSLALGRYNEQFF
TRBV5-1	TRBJ2-1	18	CASSLGDLLLSPYNEQFF
TRBV27	TRBJ2-6	17	CASSPIRGLVGANVLTF
TRBV20-1	TRBJ2-1	15	CSARDLKGPYNEQFF
TRBV7-9	TRBJ1-1	15	CASSPPADLNTEAFF
TRBV5-5	TRBJ2-5	15	CASSSGPQRTETQYF
TRBV13	TRBJ1-3	15	CASSKGRPAGNTIYF